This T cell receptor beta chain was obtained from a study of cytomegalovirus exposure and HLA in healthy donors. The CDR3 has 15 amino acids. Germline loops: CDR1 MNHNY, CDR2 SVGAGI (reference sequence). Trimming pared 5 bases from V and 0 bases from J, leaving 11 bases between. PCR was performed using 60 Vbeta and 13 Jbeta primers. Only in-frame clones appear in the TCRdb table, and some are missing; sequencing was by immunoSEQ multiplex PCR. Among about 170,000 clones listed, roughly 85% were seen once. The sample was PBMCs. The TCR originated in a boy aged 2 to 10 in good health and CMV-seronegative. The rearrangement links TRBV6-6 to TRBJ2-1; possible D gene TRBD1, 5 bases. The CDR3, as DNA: TGTGCCAGCAGTCACCCCAGGGCCTCCTACAATGAGCAGTTCTTC. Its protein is CASSHPRASYNEQFF.